This T cell receptor (beta chain) stems from a study of molecular identifiers for immune sequencing clone quantification. It was with previously described methods and listed TCR primers that bulk TCR libraries were made. TCRdb reprocessed the PCR reads via MiXCR and lists one record per CDR3 protein. The table records about 640,000 distinct CDR3 sequences, about 20% of them present only once. Study outcomes and limitations: Because of identical TCR molecules sharing a barcode, sizes of highly expanded clones could be underestimated. Jurkat TCR RNA spiked in from one cell could reportedly be detected among 900,000 or so naive cells.

Trimming removed 4 bases at V and 5 bases at J, with 11 bases between. The CDR3 is 13 residues long. Remarks on this clonotype: Its antigen is as yet unknown.

Sequenced input: naive CD8+ T cells from blood, with Jurkat cell RNA spiked in. Subset in this sample: FACS-sorted CD8+CD4-CCR7+CD45RA+ naive T cells. The sequence came from a human donor in good health. Some libraries in this study had Jurkat cell RNA spiked in. The V call is TRBV12-3 or TRBV12-4, the J call TRBJ2-5; D is unresolved. The CDR3 coding sequence is TGTGCCAGCAGTTCTCATAAATTGGAGACCCAGTACTTC. Translation: CASSSHKLETQYF.